These 7 T cell receptor beta chains were all obtained from the same sample, sequenced in a study of blood T cells in healthy people across ages. It was with a sample-barcoded 5' primer and a J-beta primer mix that a second PCR of roughly 6 to 12 cycles was run. One entry per CDR3 protein, called by TCRdb with MiXCR from the 5' RACE reads. This sample carries some 1.6 million distinct CDR3 sequences, approximately 32% of them seen once, and the ten largest clones take about 10%. Sample: blood. Every receptor here comes from a woman under 40 in good health.

This clonotype came up a few times. CDR3 coding DNA: TGTGCCAGCAGTTACCCTCAGACAGGGCCCAATGAGCAGTTCTTC. Its protein product is CASSYPQTGPNEQFF. The genes are TRBV6-6 and TRBJ2-1; 7 bases fit TRBD1. After removal of 2 bases from V and 6 bases from J, the junction contained 7 bases not matched to a gene. The CDR3 contains 15 residues. The germline gives CDR1 MNHNY, CDR2 SVGAGI (reference sequence).

For this clonotype: The junction shows a germline mismatch at one end, possibly a read error. The chain has TRBV27 and TRBJ2-5; 14 bases are shared with TRBD2. The length of the CDR3 is 15 residues. Looked up from germline, CDR1 is MNHEY and CDR2 is SMNVEV (reference sequence). In DNA, the CDR3 is TGTGCCGGCAGCCTTGGGACTAGCGGGAGCGGGGCCCAGTACTTC. It is translated as CAGSLGTSGSGAQYF.

This clonotype was counted many times. V usage is TRBV6-1 and J usage is TRBJ2-5; D remains unclear. Germline-derived CDR1 and CDR2 are MNHNS and SASEGT. CDR3 length: 12 amino acids. V gave up 6 bases and J gave up 1 base, with 6 bases separating them. In nucleotides, the CDR3 is TGTGCCAGCAGCGGAAGCCAAGAGACCCAGTACTTC. As protein: CASSGSQETQYF.

The chain uses TRBV6-5 and TRBJ2-3; D is undetermined. V shed 1 base and J shed 1 base, with 6 bases lying between them. There are 14 residues in the CDR3. Germline V CDR1 and CDR2: MNHEY, SVGAGI. CDR3 residues: CASSYFAGTDTQYF. The CDR3 DNA reads TGTGCCAGCAGTTACTTTGCGGGCACAGATACGCAGTATTTT.

To note about this clonotype: The junction differs from germline at one of its ends, possibly a read error. The chain is built from TRBV4-1 and TRBJ1-2; no clear D gene. This CDR3 is 16 amino acids long. In germline, CDR1 is MGHRA, CDR2 YSYEKL. The CDR3 DNA reads TGCGCCAGCAGCCAAGTTGGAATAGGAATTAACCATGGCTACACCTTC. This encodes CASSQVGIGINHGYTF.

As concerns this clonotype: One base away lies a much larger clone, so this may be a sequencing read error. The chain joins TRBV7-2 to TRBJ2-1; possibly TRBD1 or TRBD2 for D (5 bases each). The V and J ends lost 5 bases and 9 bases respectively, with 14 bases between them. Per the germline V gene, CDR1 is SGHTA and CDR2 is FQGNSA. The length of the CDR3 is 13 residues. In DNA form, the CDR3 reads TGTGCCAGCAGCGGGACCAGGAGCAGTGAGCAGTTCTTC. Translation: CASSGTRSSEQFF.

The chain uses TRBV6-5 and TRBJ1-1; D might be TRBD1 (5 bases). The ends were cut back, 7 bases at V and 5 bases at J, with 11 bases in the middle. Germline V gene data show CDR1 as MNHEY and CDR2 as SVGAGI. CDR3 length: 12 residues. CDR3 sequence reads: CASTTRGTEAFF. In nucleotides, the CDR3 is TGTGCCAGCACAACGCGGGGGACTGAAGCTTTCTTT.